Reported below is one TCR beta chain. Each CDR3 protein is one row after TCRdb ran MiXCR on the reads. The data show about 150,000 distinct CDR3 sequences, roughly a quarter seen once. Germline V CDR1 and CDR2: MDHEN, SYDVKM. V trimming: 7 bases; J trimming: 6 bases; junction bases outside the gene matches: 12. There are 15 residues in the CDR3. These data originate in a study of T cell repertoires in cytomegalovirus infection. The chain employs TRBV28 and TRBJ1-2; 9 bases map to TRBD1. The sequence came from a human donor in good health (CMV status not recorded). Some clones in this sample may be carry-over from other donors' samples. Sequencing was performed on PBMCs. In DNA, the CDR3 is TGTGCCAGCACCGCTCATGGACAGGGGTTGGATGGCTACACCTTC. The encoded protein is CASTAHGQGLDGYTF.